Following are 15 T cell receptor beta chains from one sample sequenced in a study of CD8 T cells in Susac syndrome. RNA in amounts of roughly 0.5 to 1 ug was reverse transcribed with random hexamers. TCRdb re-called the immunoSEQ multiplex PCR reads with MiXCR, one entry per CDR3 protein. The sample lists some 96,000 distinct CDR3 sequences, roughly 94% occurring once. Material: CD4+ T cells from PBMCs. These receptors originate from a human donor with Susac syndrome.

The V gene is TRBV9, the J gene TRBJ2-2; no definite D call. Deletions cut 0 bases from V and 3 bases from J, with 6 bases between. There are 14 residues in the CDR3. Germline assignment: CDR1 SGDLS and CDR2 YYNGEE. The CDR3 nucleotides read TGTGCCAGCAGCGTAGGCCTCGACACCGGGGAGCTGTTTTTT. Amino acids: CASSVGLDTGELFF.

V usage is TRBV20-1 and J usage is TRBJ2-7; TRBD1 might be the D (5 bases). V lost 4 bases and J 4 bases, leaving 11 bases between the germline ends. The CDR3 spans 12 residues. Looked up from germline, CDR1 is DFQATT and CDR2 is SNEGSKA (reference sequence). CDR3 amino acids: CSANQGRYEQYF. The CDR3 DNA reads TGCAGTGCTAACCAGGGCAGGTACGAGCAGTACTTC.

In this sample, this clonotype turned up once. The CDR3 region has the DNA TGTGCCAGCAGCGTATGGAGACCCTACAATGAGCAGTTCTTC. It translates to CASSVWRPYNEQFF. The chain employs TRBV9 and TRBJ2-1, with no clear D. This CDR3 spans 14 amino acids. The germline gives CDR1 SGDLS, CDR2 YYNGEE. V was clipped by 1 base and J by 2 bases, with 7 bases between them.

V gene TRBV7-6 combines with J gene TRBJ2-5, with TRBD2 matching 11 bases. The CDR3 loop spans 17 amino acids. With V trimmed by 4 bases and J by 9 bases, 16 bases remained unmatched. Per germline, CDR1 SGHVS and CDR2 FNYEAQ. CDR3 region: CASSSELAGASLVSQYF. Here the CDR3 DNA reads TGTGCCAGCAGCTCCGAACTAGCGGGGGCCTCTCTTGTATCCCAGTACTTC.

This chain uses TRBV10-2 with TRBJ1-2; D is possibly TRBD1 (5 bases). V was cut by 9 bases and J by 4 bases, with 18 bases left in between. This CDR3 spans 14 amino acids. Germline values: CDR1 WSHSY, CDR2 SAAADI. CDR3 loop: CASSPSGILYGYTF. The CDR3 bases are TGCGCCAGTAGTCCTTCAGGGATCCTCTATGGCTACACCTTC.

The chain recombines TRBV20-1 with TRBJ1-6; 9 bases agree with TRBD1. Trimming at V came to 5 bases and at J to 8 bases, leaving 4 bases not matched to a gene. The CDR3 is made up of 13 amino acids. Germline V lookup: CDR1 DFQATT, CDR2 SNEGSKA (reference sequence). CDR3 loop: CSADRGGDSPLHF. The CDR3 region has the DNA TGCAGTGCTGACAGGGGGGGAGATTCACCCCTCCACTTT.

The CDR3 bases are TGTGCCAGCAGACCGCGCGGGGGGTTCACAGATACGCAGTATTTT. Protein: CASRPRGGFTDTQYF. The chain carries TRBV7-8 and TRBJ2-3; 8 bases map to TRBD2. CDR3 length: 15 residues. V dropped 6 bases and J dropped 2; count of bases not matched to a gene: 7. Germline-derived CDR1 and CDR2 are SGHVS and FQNEAQ.

The rearrangement joins TRBV28 to TRBJ2-2, with TRBD1 matching over 7 bases. Germline assignment: CDR1 MDHEN and CDR2 SYDVKM. Unmatched junction bases numbered 4, after V lost 6 bases and J lost 6 bases. CDR3 length: 13 residues. In DNA form, the CDR3 reads TGTGCCAGCAGGAACAGGGGTGCCGGGGAGCTGTTTTTT. It specifies CASRNRGAGELFF. Supplemented by reference TRBV28 and TRBJ2-2, the full variable domain reads DVKVTQSSRYLVKRTGEKVFLECVQDMDHENMFWYRQDPGLGLRLIYFSYDVKMKEKGDIPEGYSVSREKKERFSLILESASTNQTSMYLCASRNRGAGELFFGEGSRLTVL.

V and J are TRBV6-2 or TRBV6-3 and TRBJ2-1, with 10 nucleotides matching TRBD2. There are 15 residues in the CDR3. In germline, CDR1 is MNHEY, CDR2 SVGEGT. V lost 6 bases and J lost 3; bases outside the gene matches: 5. CDR3 in DNA: TGTGCCAGCAGGCCTCTAGCGGGGGTCTACAATGAGCAGTTCTTC. It encodes CASRPLAGVYNEQFF.

The CDR3 loop reads CASSLDRYNEQFF. CDR3 in DNA: TGTGCCAGCAGCTTGGACAGGTACAATGAGCAGTTCTTC. The gene calls are TRBV7-6 and TRBJ2-1, with 7 bases matching TRBD1. Trimming at V came to 3 bases and at J to 4 bases, leaving 0 bases not matched to a gene. Germline V gene sequence: CDR1 SGHVS, CDR2 FNYEAQ. The CDR3 has 13 amino acids.

The chain carries TRBV18 and TRBJ2-1; maybe TRBD2 (5 bases). The length of the CDR3 is 13 residues. V was trimmed by 3 bases and J by 7 bases, leaving 10 bases between them. Germline lookup yields CDR1 KGHSH and CDR2 LQKENI. As DNA, the CDR3 is TGTGCCAGCTCACCTTCCGCGGGTAATGAGCAGTTCTTC. Residues: CASSPSAGNEQFF.

This rearrangement joins TRBV7-9 to TRBJ2-6, with D unclear. This CDR3 comprises 14 residues. Trimming took 5 bases from V and 0 from J, leaving 5 bases between them. CDR1 and CDR2 from the germline V gene are SEHNR and FQNEAQ (reference sequence). CDR3 sequence (DNA): TGTGCCAGCAGCCATCGCTCTGGGGCCAACGTCCTGACTTTC. Translated, it gives CASSHRSGANVLTF. The full variable domain, in which reference TRBV7-9 and TRBJ2-6 provide the parts outside the CDR3, is DTGVSQNPRHKITKRGQNVTFRCDPISEHNRLYWYRQTLGQGPEFLTYFQNEAQLEKSRLLSDRFSAERPKGSFSTLEIQRTEQGDSAMYLCASSHRSGANVLTFGAGSRLTVL.

The CDR3 is CASSSRDRGTDTQYF. CDR3 DNA sequence: TGTGCCAGCAGCTCCCGGGACAGGGGAACAGATACGCAGTATTTT. The chain uses TRBV3-1 and TRBJ2-3; 10 nucleotides agree with TRBD1. Trimming took 5 bases from V and 3 from J; bases not matched to a gene: 5. There are 15 residues in the CDR3. Germline CDR1 LGHDT, CDR2 YNNKEL (reference sequence).

V is TRBV3-1 and J is TRBJ1-3; unclear D gene. The CDR3 spans 15 residues. V lost 5 bases and J 0 bases, leaving 11 bases between the germline ends. Germline CDR1 LGHDT, CDR2 YNNKEL (reference sequence). CDR3 sequence (DNA): TGTGCCAGCAGCTCGACCGGATACTCTGGAAACACCATATATTTT. Translating gives CASSSTGYSGNTIYF. The entire variable domain, with the rest obtained from reference TRBV3-1 and TRBJ1-3, is as follows: DTAVSQTPKYLVTQMGNDKSIKCEQNLGHDTMYWYKQDSKKFLKIMFSYNNKELIINETVPNRFSPKSPDKAHLNLHINSLELGDSAVYFCASSSTGYSGNTIYFGEGSWLTVV.

The V and J genes are TRBV18 and TRBJ1-3; TRBD1 is a possible D gene (5 bases). The germline V gene has CDR1 KGHSH and CDR2 LQKENI. V lost 6 bases and J lost 0, with 15 bases in between. The CDR3 totals 16 residues. CDR3 sequence: CASSRDSQSSGNTIYF. The CDR3 DNA reads TGTGCCAGCTCCCGAGACAGTCAAAGCTCTGGAAACACCATATATTTT. The full variable domain, completed using reference TRBV18 and TRBJ1-3, is NAGVMQNPRHLVRRRGQEARLRCSPMKGHSHVYWYRQLPEEGLKFMVYLQKENIIDESGMPKERFSAEFPKEGPSILRIQQVVRGDSAAYFCASSRDSQSSGNTIYFGEGSWLTVV.